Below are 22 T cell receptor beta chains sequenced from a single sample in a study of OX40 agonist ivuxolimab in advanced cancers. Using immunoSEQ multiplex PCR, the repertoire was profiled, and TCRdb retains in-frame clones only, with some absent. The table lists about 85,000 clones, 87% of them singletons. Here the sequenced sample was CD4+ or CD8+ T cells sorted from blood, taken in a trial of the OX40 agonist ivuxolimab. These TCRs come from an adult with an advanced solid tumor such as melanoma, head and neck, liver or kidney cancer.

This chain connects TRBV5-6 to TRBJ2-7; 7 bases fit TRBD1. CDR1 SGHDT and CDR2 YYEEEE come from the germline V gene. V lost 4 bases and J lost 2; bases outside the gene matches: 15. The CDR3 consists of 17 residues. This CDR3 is CASSLRNTGAVPYEQYF. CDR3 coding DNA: TGTGCCAGCAGCCTGCGAAACACAGGGGCAGTCCCCTACGAGCAGTACTTC.

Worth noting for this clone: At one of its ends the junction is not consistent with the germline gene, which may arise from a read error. The CDR3 protein is CSAEGMGGGITNHGYTF. The CDR3 DNA reads as TGCAGCGCTGAAGGGATGGGCGGGGGAATTACTAACCATGGCTACACCTTC. The genes are TRBV29-1 and TRBJ1-2; maybe TRBD1 (5 bases). CDR1 and CDR2 from the germline V gene are SQVTM and ANQGSEA. This CDR3 contains 17 residues.

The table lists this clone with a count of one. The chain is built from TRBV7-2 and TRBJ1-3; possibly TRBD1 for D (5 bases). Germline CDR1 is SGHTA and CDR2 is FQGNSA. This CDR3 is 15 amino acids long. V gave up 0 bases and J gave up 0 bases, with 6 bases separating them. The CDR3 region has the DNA TGTGCCAGCAGCTTAGCTCAGGGCTCTGGAAACACCATATATTTT. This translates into CASSLAQGSGNTIYF.

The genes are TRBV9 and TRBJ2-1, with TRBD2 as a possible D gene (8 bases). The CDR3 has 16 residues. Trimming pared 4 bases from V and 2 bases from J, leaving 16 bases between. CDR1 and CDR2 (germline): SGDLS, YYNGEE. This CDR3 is CASSQRQGLAYNEQFF. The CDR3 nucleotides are TGTGCCAGCAGCCAGAGACAGGGACTAGCCTACAATGAGCAGTTCTTC.

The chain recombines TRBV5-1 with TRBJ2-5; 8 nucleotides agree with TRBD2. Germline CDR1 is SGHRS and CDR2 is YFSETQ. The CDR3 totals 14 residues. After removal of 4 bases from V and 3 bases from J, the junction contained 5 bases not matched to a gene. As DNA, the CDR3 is TGCGCCAGCAGCCCGGGGGGGACGGAAGAGACCCAGTACTTC. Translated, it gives CASSPGGTEETQYF.

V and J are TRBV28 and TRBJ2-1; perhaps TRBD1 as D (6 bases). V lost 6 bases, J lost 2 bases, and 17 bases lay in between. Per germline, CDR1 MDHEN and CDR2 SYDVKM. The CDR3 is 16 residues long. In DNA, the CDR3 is TGTGCCAGCAGCACCCTCACAGGGTCGACCTACAATGAGCAGTTCTTC. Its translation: CASSTLTGSTYNEQFF.

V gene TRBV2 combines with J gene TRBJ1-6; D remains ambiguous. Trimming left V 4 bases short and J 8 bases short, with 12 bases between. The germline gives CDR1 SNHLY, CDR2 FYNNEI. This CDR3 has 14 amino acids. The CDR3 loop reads CASSVEGYDSPLHF. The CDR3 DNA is TGTGCCAGCAGTGTCGAAGGGTATGATTCACCCCTCCACTTT.

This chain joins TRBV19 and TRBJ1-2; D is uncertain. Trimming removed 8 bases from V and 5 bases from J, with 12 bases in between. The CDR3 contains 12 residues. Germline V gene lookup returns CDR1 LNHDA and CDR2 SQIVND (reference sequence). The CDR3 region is CASSAQLYGYTF. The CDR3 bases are TGTGCCAGTTCAGCCCAGTTATATGGCTACACCTTC.

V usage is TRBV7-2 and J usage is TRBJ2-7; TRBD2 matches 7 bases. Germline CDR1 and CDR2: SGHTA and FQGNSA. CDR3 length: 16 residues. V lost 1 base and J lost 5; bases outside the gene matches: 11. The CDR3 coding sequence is TGTGCCAGCAGCTTAGGTTTTTCGGGGGGAGTGCACGAGCAGTACTTC. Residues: CASSLGFSGGVHEQYF.

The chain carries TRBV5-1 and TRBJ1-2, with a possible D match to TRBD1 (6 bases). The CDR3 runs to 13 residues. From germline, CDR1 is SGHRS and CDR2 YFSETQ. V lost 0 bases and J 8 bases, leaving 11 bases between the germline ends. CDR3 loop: CASSLDRASGYTF. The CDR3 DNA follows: TGCGCCAGCAGCTTGGACAGGGCGAGCGGCTACACCTTC.

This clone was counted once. DNA of the CDR3: TGTGCCACCAGCAGAGAAACAGATACGCAGTATTTT. Its protein product is CATSRETDTQYF. This chain uses TRBV15 with TRBJ2-3; no clear D gene. The germline V gene encodes CDR1 LNHNV and CDR2 YYDKDF (reference sequence). The CDR3 length is 12 residues. Trimming took 0 bases from V and 3 from J, leaving 1 base between them.

This CDR3 is CASSYLTGRVEQYF. The CDR3, as DNA: TGTGCCAGCAGCTACCTGACAGGGCGGGTCGAGCAGTACTTC. The rearrangement links TRBV6-6 to TRBJ2-7, with 7 nucleotides matching TRBD1. Germline V gives CDR1 MNHNY, CDR2 SVGAGI (reference sequence). The CDR3 is 14 amino acids. Germline trimming cut 6 bases from V and 6 bases from J; bases unmatched to any gene: 11.

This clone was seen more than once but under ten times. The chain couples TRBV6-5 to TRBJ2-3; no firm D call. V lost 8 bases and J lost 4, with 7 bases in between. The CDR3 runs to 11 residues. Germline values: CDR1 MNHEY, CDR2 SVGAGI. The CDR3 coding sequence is TGTGCCAGCGAAAAAGCAGATACGCAGTATTTT. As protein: CASEKADTQYF.

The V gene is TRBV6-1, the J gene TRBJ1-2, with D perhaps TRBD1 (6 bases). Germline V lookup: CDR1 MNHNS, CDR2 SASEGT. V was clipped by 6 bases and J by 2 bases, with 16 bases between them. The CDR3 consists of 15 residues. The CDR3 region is CASSPDSTTNYGYTF. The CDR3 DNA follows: TGTGCCAGCAGCCCGGACAGCACAACGAACTATGGCTACACCTTC.

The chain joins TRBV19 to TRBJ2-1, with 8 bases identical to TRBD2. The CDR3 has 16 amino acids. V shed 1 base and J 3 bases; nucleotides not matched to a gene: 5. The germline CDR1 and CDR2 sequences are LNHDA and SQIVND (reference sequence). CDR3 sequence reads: CASSIALAGSYNEQFF. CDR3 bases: TGTGCCAGTAGTATAGCCCTAGCGGGTAGCTACAATGAGCAGTTCTTC.

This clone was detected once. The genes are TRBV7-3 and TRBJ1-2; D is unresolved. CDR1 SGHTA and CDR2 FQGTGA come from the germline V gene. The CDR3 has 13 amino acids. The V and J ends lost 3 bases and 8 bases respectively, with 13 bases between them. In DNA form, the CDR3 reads TGTGCCAGCAGCTTCGAACGTCTGAGGGGCTACACCTTC. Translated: CASSFERLRGYTF.

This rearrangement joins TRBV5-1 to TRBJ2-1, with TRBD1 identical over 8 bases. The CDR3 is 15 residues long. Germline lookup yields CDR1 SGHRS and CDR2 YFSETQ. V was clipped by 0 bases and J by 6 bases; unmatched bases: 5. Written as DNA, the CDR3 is TGCGCCAGCAGCTTGGAGTGGACAGGGCCCAATGAGCAGTTCTTC. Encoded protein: CASSLEWTGPNEQFF. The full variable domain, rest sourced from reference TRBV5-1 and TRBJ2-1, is KAGVTQTPRYLIKTRGQQVTLSCSPISGHRSVSWYQQTPGQGLQFLFEYFSETQRNKGNFPGRFSGRQFSNSRSEMNVSTLELGDSALYLCASSLEWTGPNEQFFGPGTRLTVL.

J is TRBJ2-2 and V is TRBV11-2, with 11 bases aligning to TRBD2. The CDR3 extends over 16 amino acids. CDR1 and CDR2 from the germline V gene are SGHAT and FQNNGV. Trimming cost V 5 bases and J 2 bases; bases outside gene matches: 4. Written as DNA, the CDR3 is TGTGCCAGCAGCCCGACTAGCGGGGTTAACACCGGGGAGCTGTTTTTT. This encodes CASSPTSGVNTGELFF.

CDR3 in amino acids: CASSERGTDMAYEQYV. CDR3 DNA: TGCGCCAGCAGCGAGAGAGGGACAGATATGGCCTACGAGCAGTACGTC. The chain recombines TRBV23-1 with TRBJ2-7; TRBD1 agrees at 7 bases. TRBV23-1 falls under the ORF class, with uncertain function. Trimming at V came to 6 bases and at J to 2 bases, leaving 13 bases not matched to a gene. The CDR3 loop spans 16 amino acids.

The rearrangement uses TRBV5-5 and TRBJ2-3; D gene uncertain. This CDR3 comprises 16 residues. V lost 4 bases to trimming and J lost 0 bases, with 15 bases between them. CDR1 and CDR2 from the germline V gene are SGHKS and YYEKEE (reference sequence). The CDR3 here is CASSDTDVPSTDTQYF. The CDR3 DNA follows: TGTGCCAGCAGCGATACAGACGTGCCTAGCACAGATACGCAGTATTTT.

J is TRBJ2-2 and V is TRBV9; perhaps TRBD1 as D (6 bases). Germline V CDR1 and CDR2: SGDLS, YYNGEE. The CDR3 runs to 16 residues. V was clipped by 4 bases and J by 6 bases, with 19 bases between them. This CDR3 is CASSPPPGQGSGELFF. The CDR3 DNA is TGTGCCAGCAGCCCTCCCCCGGGACAAGGATCCGGGGAGCTGTTTTTT. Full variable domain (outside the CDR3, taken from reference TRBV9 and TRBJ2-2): DSGVTQTPKHLITATGQRVTLRCSPRSGDLSVYWYQQSLDQGLQFLIQYYNGEERAKGNILERFSAQQFPDLHSELNLSSLELGDSALYFCASSPPPGQGSGELFFGEGSRLTVL.

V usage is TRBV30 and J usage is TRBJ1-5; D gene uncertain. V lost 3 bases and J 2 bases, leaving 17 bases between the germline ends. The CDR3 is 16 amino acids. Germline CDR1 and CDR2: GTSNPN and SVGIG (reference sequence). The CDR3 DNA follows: TGTGCCTGGAGAGCCCCCCGGACTAGGGGCAATCAGCCCCAGCATTTT. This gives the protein CAWRAPRTRGNQPQHF.